The present TCR beta chain was sequenced within a study of blood T cell repertoires in COVID-19. The overall study: The United States, Italy and Spain were the sources of the acute and convalescent COVID-19 samples. PBMCs, B-cell-depleted T cells, or T cells provided the cDNA or gDNA that made up the material.

J gave up 1 base and V 4 bases, and 16 bases lay outside the gene matches. The CDR3 length is 20 residues. CDR1 and CDR2 (germline): LNHNV, YYDKDF (reference sequence). How the authors handled the data: Amplification with reference gene primers provided the estimates of nucleated cell counts. Produced via immunoSEQ multiplex PCR; TCRdb's table is partial and in-frame only. Clone size and V and J calls were adopted from that table, with D and trimming inferred from the DNA. The sample includes approximately 140,000 clones, more than 60% seen only once; the top ten take around 16%. The rearrangement links TRBV15 to TRBJ2-3, with TRBD2 matching over 11 bases. The TCR comes from a man aged 45-65 years with acute or convalescent COVID-19. Sequenced input: peripheral blood. The CDR3, as DNA: TGTGCCACCAGCACCCCTTTAGCGGGGGGGCCGAGAGTGGGCACAGATACGCAGTATTTT. Protein sequence: CATSTPLAGGPRVGTDTQYF.